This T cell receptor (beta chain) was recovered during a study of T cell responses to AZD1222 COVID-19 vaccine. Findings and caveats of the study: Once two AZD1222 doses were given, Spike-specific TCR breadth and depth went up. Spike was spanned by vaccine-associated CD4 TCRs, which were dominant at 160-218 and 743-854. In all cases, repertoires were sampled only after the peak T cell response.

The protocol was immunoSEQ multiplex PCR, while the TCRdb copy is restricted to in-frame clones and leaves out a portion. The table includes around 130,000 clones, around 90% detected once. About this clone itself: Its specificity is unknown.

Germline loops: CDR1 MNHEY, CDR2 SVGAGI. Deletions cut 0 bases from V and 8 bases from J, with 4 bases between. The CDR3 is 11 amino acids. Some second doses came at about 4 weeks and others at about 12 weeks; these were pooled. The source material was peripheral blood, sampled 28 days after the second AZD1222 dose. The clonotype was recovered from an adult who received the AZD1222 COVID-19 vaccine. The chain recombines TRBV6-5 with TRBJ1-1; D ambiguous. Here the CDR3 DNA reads TGTGCCAGCAGTTACTCGTCGGAAGCTTTCTTT. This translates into CASSYSSEAFF.